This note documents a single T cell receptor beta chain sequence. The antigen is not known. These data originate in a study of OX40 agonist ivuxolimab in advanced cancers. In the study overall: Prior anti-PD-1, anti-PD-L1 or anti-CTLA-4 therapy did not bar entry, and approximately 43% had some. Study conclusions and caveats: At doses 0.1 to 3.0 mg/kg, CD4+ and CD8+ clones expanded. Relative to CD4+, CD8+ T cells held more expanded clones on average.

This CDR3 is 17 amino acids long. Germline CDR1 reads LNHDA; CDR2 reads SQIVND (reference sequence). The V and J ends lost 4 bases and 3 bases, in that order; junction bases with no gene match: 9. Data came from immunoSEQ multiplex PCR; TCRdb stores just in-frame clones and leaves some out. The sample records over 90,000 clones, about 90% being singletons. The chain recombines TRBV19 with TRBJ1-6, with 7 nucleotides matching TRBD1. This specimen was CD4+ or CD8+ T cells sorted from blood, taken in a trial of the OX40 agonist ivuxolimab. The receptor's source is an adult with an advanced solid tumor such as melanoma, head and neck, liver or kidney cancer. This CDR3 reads CASSTDRPIGYNSPLHF. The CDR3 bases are TGTGCCAGTAGTACGGACAGGCCAATCGGCTATAATTCACCCCTCCACTTT.